The rows below give T cell receptor beta chains drawn from one sample of a study of response to subunit inactivated influenza vaccine. MiXCR, run by TCRdb on the RT-PCR reads, gives a single entry per CDR3 protein. The table shows roughly 160,000 distinct CDR3 sequences, with about 10% occurring only once. This material consisted of CD8+ T cells sorted from PBMCs, taken roughly 24 months after vaccination. The receptors here all came from a man aged 50-75 years who received an inactivated influenza vaccine. Each CDR3 is given with its conserved first and last residue. Each record gives: CDR3 length, J gene, D gene, V gene, clone size, CDR3 DNA, CDR3 protein. D genes are given only for firm matches. Clone size is stated in some rows and not others, as once, few, many or a class when expanded.

>15|TRBJ2-3|TRBD1|TRBV5-1|NA
TGCGCCAGCAGCTCCGGGACAGGTTTTAGGGATACGCAGTATTTT
CASSSGTGFRDTQYF
>14|TRBJ2-5|NA|TRBV5-1|many
TGCGCCAGCAGAGTGGGAGAGTCCCAAGAGACCCAGTACTTC
CASRVGESQETQYF
>15|TRBJ2-5|NA|TRBV6-1|few
TGTGCCAGCAGCCGGACAATCAGCCCCCAAGAGACCCAGTACTTC
CASSRTISPQETQYF
>15|TRBJ2-5|NA|TRBV7-9|many
TGTGCCAGCAGCTTAAGTTTTCCGGTGTGGGAGACCCAGTACTTC
CASSLSFPVWETQYF
>15|TRBJ2-1|TRBD2|TRBV12-3/TRBV12-4|many
TGTGCCAGCCACCCGAGCGGGAGGGCCTACAATGAGCAGTTCTTC
CASHPSGRAYNEQFF
>13|TRBJ2-7|TRBD1|TRBV27|few
TGTGCCAGCAGTTTATCACAGGGGTACGAGCAGTACTTC
CASSLSQGYEQYF
>12|TRBJ2-1|TRBD2|TRBV10-2|NA
TGCGCCAGTGGGACTAGCGGAATAGAGCAGTTCTTC
CASGTSGIEQFF
>18|TRBJ2-7|TRBD2|TRBV4-3|NA
TGCGCCAGCAGCCAAGATCTCGGGGAGCGGGAGGGTTTGTACGAGCAGTACTTC
CASSQDLGEREGLYEQYF
>14|TRBJ2-1|TRBD1|TRBV29-1|many
TGCAGCGTTGAAGAACAGGGGACCTACAATGAGCAGTTCTTC
CSVEEQGTYNEQFF
>17|TRBJ2-6|NA|TRBV10-3|NA
TGTGCCATCAGTGAAGACTCGGCGGGGTCTGGGGCCAACGTCCTGACTTTC
CAISEDSAGSGANVLTF
>15|TRBJ2-3|TRBD2|TRBV11-2|NA
TGTGCCAGCAGCTTAGGACTAGCTCCAGGAGATACGCAGTATTTT
CASSLGLAPGDTQYF
>11|TRBJ1-1|NA|TRBV10-3|few
TGTGCCATCGGTGTGAACACTGAAGCTTTCTTT
CAIGVNTEAFF
>13|TRBJ1-2|NA|TRBV9|few
TGTGCCAGCAGCTCCGAGGGAGACAGGAAGTACACCTTC
CASSSEGDRKYTF
>17|TRBJ2-1|TRBD2|TRBV7-6|few
TGTGCCAGCAGCTTAGTCCAACTAGCGGGCGGAGGGAATGAGCAGTTCTTC
CASSLVQLAGGGNEQFF
>15|TRBJ2-3|NA|TRBV29-1|few
TGCAGCGTTGACGGAATAGCTTCTAGCACAGATACGCAGTATTTT
CSVDGIASSTDTQYF
>12|TRBJ1-1|NA|TRBV9|many
TGTGCCAGCAGCGTAGCCGAGCCTGAAGCTTTCTTT
CASSVAEPEAFF
>13|TRBJ2-7|TRBD1|TRBV5-6|many
TGTGCCAGCAGCTTCGACAGGGCGAACGAGCAGTACTTC
CASSFDRANEQYF
>13|TRBJ2-7|NA|TRBV7-2|few
TGTGCCAGCAGCGTAAACTTGGTTTACGAGCAGTACTTC
CASSVNLVYEQYF
>14|TRBJ2-1|TRBD2|TRBV19|NA
TGTGCCAGTAGTAAAACTAGCGGGAGCAATGAGCAGTTCTTC
CASSKTSGSNEQFF
>18|TRBJ2-5|TRBD2|TRBV10-3|few
TGTGCCATCAGTGATTCCTTAGCGGGAGGGGAAGTACATGAGACCCAGTACTTC
CAISDSLAGGEVHETQYF
>16|TRBJ2-1|NA|TRBV15|NA
TGTGCCACCAGCACCGGAGATGTGGGGATTTACAATGAGCAGTTCTTC
CATSTGDVGIYNEQFF
>16|TRBJ1-5|NA|TRBV4-3|few
TGCGCCAGCAGCCAAGGGTGGGAGAATAGCAATCAGCCCCAGCATTTT
CASSQGWENSNQPQHF
>18|TRBJ2-7|NA|TRBV4-1|NA
TGCGCCAGCAGCCTCCGCCTTCTCCTGGAGGGGAGCTCCTACGAGCAGTACTTC
CASSLRLLLEGSSYEQYF
>15|TRBJ2-7|TRBD2|TRBV4-2|NA
TGTGCCAGCAGCCAAACACTAGCGGGGCACTACGAGCAGTACTTC
CASSQTLAGHYEQYF
>16|TRBJ2-7|TRBD1|TRBV20-1|NA
TGCAGTGCTAGAGACCTGACAGGGAAGAGCTCCTACGAGCAGTACTTC
CSARDLTGKSSYEQYF
>15|TRBJ2-1|NA|TRBV20-1|NA
TGCAGTGCTAGTTCATTGTCCGGGGGCTACAATGAGCAGTTCTTC
CSASSLSGGYNEQFF
>13|TRBJ1-1|NA|TRBV6-2/TRBV6-3|medium-sized
TGTGCCAGCAGTACGGATCTCGGCACTGAAGCTTTCTTT
CASSTDLGTEAFF
>15|TRBJ1-2|TRBD1|TRBV29-1|NA
TGCAGCGTTGAAGAAAACCCCGGGACAGGCTATGGCTACACCTTC
CSVEENPGTGYGYTF
>16|TRBJ1-1|NA|TRBV4-2|NA
TGTGCCAGCAGCCTTAGCACAGCCGAAATGAACACTGAAGCTTTCTTT
CASSLSTAEMNTEAFF